This TCR beta chain was observed in a study of T cells after yellow fever vaccination. About the research overall: Where fractions had low cell numbers, libraries were prepared from them with the SMART-Seq v4 Ultra Low Input RNA kit.

MiXCR, applied by TCRdb to the 5' RACE reads, yields one record per CDR3 protein. The sample yields 250,000 to 400,000 distinct CDR3 sequences, 3.5% to 4.5% seen once. Study-wide results and caveats: FACS-sorted repertoires could contain abundant clonotypes contaminating from the bulk population. When the response was secondary, it was weaker but reached its peak faster, day 5 versus 15.

This clonotype has more than one count but fewer than ten. What it binds is not known. The germline V gene has CDR1 SGDLS and CDR2 YYNGEE. There are 16 residues in the CDR3. With 5 bases clipped from V and 4 bases from J, the junction kept 10 bases outside the gene matches. Sequenced here: PBMCs, sampled 15 days after the yellow fever booster vaccination. The chain has TRBV9 and TRBJ2-1, with TRBD2 matching over 9 bases. This TCR came from a man aged 18 to 30 who received the YFV17D yellow fever vaccine. For the CDR3, the DNA is TGTGCCAGCAGTGCCCCGGGACTAGCTGGATACAATGAGCAGTTCTTC. This gives the protein CASSAPGLAGYNEQFF.